This T cell receptor beta chain originates from a study of spatial heterogeneity in lung cancer. Study context: The count of detected beta-chain sequences consistently exceeded that of alpha-chain sequences. Unique TCR and UMI combinations averaged more than ten appearances each in raw reads.

This clonotype was recorded at least ten times. V lost 6 bases, J lost 4 bases, and 14 bases stayed unmatched. Germline V CDR1 and CDR2: MNHNS, SASEGT. There are 17 residues in the CDR3. The sample's time point: sample taken at primary tumor resection. Unsorted samples of tumor, nontumor lung or frozen PBMC had their whole RNA sequenced. A single record per CDR3 protein comes from TCRdb applying MiXCR to the 5' RACE reads. This sample yields about 14,000 distinct CDR3 sequences, of which around 9.1% are seen a single time; under 35% belongs to the top ten. Sequences were derived from PBMCs, sampled at surgery. The sequence came from a male donor with early-stage non-small cell lung cancer. The rearrangement joins TRBV6-1 to TRBJ2-5, with 10 bases lining up with TRBD1. For the CDR3, the DNA is TGTGCCAGCAGCTCCTCCTCCGGGACAGGGGTCGGAGAGACCCAGTACTTC. This encodes CASSSSSGTGVGETQYF.